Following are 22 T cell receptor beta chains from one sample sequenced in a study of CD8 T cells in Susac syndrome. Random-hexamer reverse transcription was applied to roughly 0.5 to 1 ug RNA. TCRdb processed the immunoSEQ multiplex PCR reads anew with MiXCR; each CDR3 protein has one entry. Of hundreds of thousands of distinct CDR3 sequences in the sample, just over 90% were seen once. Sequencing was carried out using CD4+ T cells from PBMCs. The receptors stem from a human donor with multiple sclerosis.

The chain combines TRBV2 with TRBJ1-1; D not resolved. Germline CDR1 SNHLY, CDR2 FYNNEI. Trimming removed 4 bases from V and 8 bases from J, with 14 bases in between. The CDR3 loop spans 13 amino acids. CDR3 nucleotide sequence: TGTGCCAGCAGTGTCGACGGACTAGGGGAAGCTTTCTTT. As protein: CASSVDGLGEAFF.

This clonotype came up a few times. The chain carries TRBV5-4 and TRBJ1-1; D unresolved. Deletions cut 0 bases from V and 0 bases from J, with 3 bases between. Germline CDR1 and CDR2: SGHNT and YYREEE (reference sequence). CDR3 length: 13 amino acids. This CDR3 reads CASSLDMNTEAFF. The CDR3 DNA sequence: TGTGCCAGCAGCTTGGATATGAACACTGAAGCTTTCTTT.

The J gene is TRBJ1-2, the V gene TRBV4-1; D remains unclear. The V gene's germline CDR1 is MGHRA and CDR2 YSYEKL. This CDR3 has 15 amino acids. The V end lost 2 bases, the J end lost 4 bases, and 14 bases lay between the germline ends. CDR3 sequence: CASSQLGRSGYGYTF. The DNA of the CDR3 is TGCGCCAGCAGCCAATTAGGAAGGTCGGGCTATGGCTACACCTTC.

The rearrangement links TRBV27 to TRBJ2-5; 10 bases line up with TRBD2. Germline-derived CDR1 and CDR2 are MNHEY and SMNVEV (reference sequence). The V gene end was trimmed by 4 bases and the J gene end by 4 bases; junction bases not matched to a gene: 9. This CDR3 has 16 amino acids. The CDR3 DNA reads TGTGCCAGCAGTTCCCACCTAGCGGGAGTAAGAGAGACCCAGTACTTC. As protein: CASSSHLAGVRETQYF.

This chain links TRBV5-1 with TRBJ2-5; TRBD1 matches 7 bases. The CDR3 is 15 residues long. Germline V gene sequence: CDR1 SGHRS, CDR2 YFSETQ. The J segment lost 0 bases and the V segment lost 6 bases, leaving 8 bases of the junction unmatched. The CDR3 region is CASNPDRAYQETQYF. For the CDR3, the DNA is TGCGCCAGCAACCCCGACAGGGCGTACCAAGAGACCCAGTACTTC.

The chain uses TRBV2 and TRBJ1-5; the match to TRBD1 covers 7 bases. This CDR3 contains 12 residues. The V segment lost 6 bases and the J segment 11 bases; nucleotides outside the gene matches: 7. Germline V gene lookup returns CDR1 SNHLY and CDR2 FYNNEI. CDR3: CASSPRQGAQHF. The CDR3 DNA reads TGTGCCAGCAGCCCCCGACAGGGCGCCCAGCATTTT.

The CDR3 DNA is TGTGCCAGCAGCCACCGGACGGGGAACTATGGCTACACCTTC. This codes for CASSHRTGNYGYTF. This chain uses TRBV11-1 with TRBJ1-2; D not resolved. The V and J ends lost 5 bases and 2 bases respectively, with 12 bases between them. The CDR3 consists of 14 residues. CDR1 and CDR2 from the germline V gene are SGHAT and FQDESV (reference sequence).

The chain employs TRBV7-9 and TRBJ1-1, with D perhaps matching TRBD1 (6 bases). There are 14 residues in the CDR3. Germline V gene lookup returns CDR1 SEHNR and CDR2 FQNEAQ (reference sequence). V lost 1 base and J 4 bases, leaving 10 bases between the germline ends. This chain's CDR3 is CASSLVGGGTEAFF. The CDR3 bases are TGTGCCAGCAGCTTAGTCGGAGGGGGCACTGAAGCTTTCTTT.

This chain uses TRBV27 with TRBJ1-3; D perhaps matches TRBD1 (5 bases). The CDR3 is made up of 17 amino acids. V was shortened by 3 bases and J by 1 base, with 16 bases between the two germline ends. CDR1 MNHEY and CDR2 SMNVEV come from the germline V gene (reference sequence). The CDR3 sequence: CASSFLGPNGSGNTIYF. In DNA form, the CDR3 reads TGTGCCAGCAGTTTCTTGGGACCTAATGGATCTGGAAACACCATATATTTT.

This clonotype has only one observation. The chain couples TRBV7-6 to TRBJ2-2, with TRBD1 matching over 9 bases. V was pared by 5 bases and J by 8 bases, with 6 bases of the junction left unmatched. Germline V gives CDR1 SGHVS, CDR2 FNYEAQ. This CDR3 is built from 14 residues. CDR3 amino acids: CASSRTGVKGELFF. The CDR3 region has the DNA TGTGCCAGCAGCCGGACAGGGGTGAAGGGGGAGCTGTTTTTT.

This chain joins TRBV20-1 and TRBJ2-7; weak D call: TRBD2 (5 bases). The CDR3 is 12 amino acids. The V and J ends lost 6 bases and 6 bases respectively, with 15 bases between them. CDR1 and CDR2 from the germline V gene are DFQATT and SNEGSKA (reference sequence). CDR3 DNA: TGCAGTGCCCCCTCGGGGAGCGGCGAGCAGTACGTC. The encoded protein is CSAPSGSGEQYV.

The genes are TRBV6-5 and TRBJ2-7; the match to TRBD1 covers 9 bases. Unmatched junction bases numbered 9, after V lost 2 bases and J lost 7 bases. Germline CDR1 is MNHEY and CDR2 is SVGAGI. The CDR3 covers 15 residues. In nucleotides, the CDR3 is TGTGCCAGCAGTTACAGTCCCGGGACAGGGCTTGAGCAGTACTTC. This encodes CASSYSPGTGLEQYF.

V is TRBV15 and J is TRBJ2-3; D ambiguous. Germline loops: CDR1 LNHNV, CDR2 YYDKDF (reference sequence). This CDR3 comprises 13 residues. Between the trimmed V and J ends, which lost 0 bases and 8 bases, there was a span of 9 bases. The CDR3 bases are TGTGCCACCAGCAGAGATCGGTGGGGTACGCAGTATTTT. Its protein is CATSRDRWGTQYF.

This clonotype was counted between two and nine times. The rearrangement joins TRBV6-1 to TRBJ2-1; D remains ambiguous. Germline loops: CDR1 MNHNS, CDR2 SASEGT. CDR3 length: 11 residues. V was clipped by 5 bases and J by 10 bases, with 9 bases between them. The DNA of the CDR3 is TGTGCCAGCAGTCCCTATGGAGAGCAGTTCTTC. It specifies CASSPYGEQFF.

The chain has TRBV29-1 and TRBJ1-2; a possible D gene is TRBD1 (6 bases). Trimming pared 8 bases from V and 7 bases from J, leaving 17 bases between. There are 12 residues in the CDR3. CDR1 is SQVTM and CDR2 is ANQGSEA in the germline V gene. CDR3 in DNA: TGCAGCTTCACGGCAGGGGATGGTGGCTACACCTTC. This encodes CSFTAGDGGYTF.

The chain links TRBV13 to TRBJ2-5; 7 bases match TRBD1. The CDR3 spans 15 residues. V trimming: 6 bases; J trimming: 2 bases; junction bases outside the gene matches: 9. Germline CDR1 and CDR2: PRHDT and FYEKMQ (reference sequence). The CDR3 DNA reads TGTGCCAGCAGACGGATCGACAGGGTTCAAGAGACCCAGTACTTC. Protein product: CASRRIDRVQETQYF.

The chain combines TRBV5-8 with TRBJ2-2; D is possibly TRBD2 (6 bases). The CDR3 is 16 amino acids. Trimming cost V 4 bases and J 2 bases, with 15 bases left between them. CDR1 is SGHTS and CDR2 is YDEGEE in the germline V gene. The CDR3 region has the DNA TGTGCCAGCAGCCGGGGGTCTTCCCCCAACACCGGGGAGCTGTTTTTT. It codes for CASSRGSSPNTGELFF. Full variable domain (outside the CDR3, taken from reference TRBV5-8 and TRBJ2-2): EAGVTQSPTHLIKTRGQQATLRCSPISGHTSVYWYQQALGLGLQFLLWYDEGEERNRGNFPPRFSGRQFPNYSSELNVNALELEDSALYLCASSRGSSPNTGELFFGEGSRLTVL.

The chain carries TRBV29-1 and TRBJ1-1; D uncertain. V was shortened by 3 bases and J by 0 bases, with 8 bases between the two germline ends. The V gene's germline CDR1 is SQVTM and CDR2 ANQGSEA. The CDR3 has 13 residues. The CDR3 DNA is TGCAGCGTTGATCAGATCATGAACACTGAAGCTTTCTTT. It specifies CSVDQIMNTEAFF.

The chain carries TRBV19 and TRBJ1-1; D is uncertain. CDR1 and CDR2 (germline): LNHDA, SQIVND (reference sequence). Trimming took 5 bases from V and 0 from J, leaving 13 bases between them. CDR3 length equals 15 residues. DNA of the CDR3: TGTGCCAGTAGTCCCGGAGGTTGGATGAACACTGAAGCTTTCTTT. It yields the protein CASSPGGWMNTEAFF.

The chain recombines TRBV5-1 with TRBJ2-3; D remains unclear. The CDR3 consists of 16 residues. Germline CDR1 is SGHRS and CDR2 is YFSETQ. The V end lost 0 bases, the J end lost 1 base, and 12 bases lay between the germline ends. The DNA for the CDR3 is TGCGCCAGCAGCTTGGTTTTGCGACCTCGCACAGATACGCAGTATTTT. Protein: CASSLVLRPRTDTQYF.

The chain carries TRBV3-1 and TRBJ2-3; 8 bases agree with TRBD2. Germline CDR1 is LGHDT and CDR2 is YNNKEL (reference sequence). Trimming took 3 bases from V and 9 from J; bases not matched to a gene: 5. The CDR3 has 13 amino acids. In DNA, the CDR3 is TGTGCCAGCAGCCAGGGACTAGTTCTGACGCAGTATTTT. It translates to CASSQGLVLTQYF.

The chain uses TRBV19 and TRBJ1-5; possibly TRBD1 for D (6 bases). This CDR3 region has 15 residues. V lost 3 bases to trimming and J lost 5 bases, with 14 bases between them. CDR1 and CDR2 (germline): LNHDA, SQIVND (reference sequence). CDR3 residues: CASSIHSPGDQPQHF. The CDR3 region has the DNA TGTGCCAGTAGTATTCACAGCCCAGGGGATCAGCCCCAGCATTTT.